One and the same sample provided the 30 T cell receptor beta chains below, sequenced in a study of T cells after posttransplantation cyclophosphamide (dated by TCRdb to between 2015 and 2016). Library creation used the immunoSEQ multiplex PCR assay. This is the immuneACCESS table as TCRdb keeps it, with only in-frame sequences that have V and J called. A part of the clones is gone; compared with another copy, unresolved V genes explain less than half, and the rest is unexplained. A total of about 52,000 clones appear in this sample, around 94% of them only once. Of the sample, 2.9% is held by the ten largest clones. The sequenced sample consisted of PBMCs. The receptors stem from a woman under 40 in good health and a related stem cell transplant donor.

The gene calls are TRBV19 and TRBJ1-1; D is unresolved. CDR1 is LNHDA and CDR2 is SQIVND in the germline V gene (reference sequence). The CDR3 is made up of 13 amino acids. Trimming pared 8 bases from V and 3 bases from J, leaving 13 bases between. CDR3 amino acids: CASRPLADTEAFF. The CDR3 DNA is TGTGCCAGTCGCCCCCTGGCCGACACTGAAGCTTTCTTT.

This clone was seen just once. This chain links TRBV7-9 with TRBJ1-6; 7 bases line up with TRBD1. The CDR3 runs 15 residues. Germline CDR1 reads SEHNR; CDR2 reads FQNEAQ (reference sequence). With 5 bases clipped from V and 3 bases from J, the junction kept 4 bases outside the gene matches. The CDR3 DNA reads TGTGCCAGCAGCGGAGGGACAGTCTATAATTCACCCCTCCACTTT. This translates into CASSGGTVYNSPLHF.

The rearrangement links TRBV27 to TRBJ1-3; TRBD1 aligns across 9 bases. Germline V gene data show CDR1 as MNHEY and CDR2 as SMNVEV (reference sequence). V trimming: 4 bases; J trimming: 1 base; junction bases outside the gene matches: 8. The CDR3 length is 17 residues. DNA of the CDR3: TGTGCCAGCAGTTCCGGGACAGGGACGATTTCTGGAAACACCATATATTTT. It yields the protein CASSSGTGTISGNTIYF.

In the case of this clone: Other DNA sequences in this specimen translate into the identical CDR3. The rearrangement joins TRBV4-3 to TRBJ1-6, with unresolved D. Looked up from germline, CDR1 is LGHNA and CDR2 is YSLEER. Trimming shortened V by 0 bases and J by 9 bases, and 6 bases separated the two germline ends. The CDR3 has 13 residues. The CDR3 sequence is CASSQEIGSPLHF. CDR3 nucleotides: TGCGCCAGCAGCCAAGAGATCGGTTCACCCCTCCACTTT.

The chain has TRBV7-2 and TRBJ2-7, with 8 bases aligning to TRBD1. The V gene's germline CDR1 is SGHTA and CDR2 FQGNSA. V lost 3 bases, J lost 0 bases, and 4 bases stayed unmatched. This CDR3 region has 15 residues. The DNA for the CDR3 is TGTGCCAGCAGCTTGACAGGGGCCCGCTCCTACGAGCAGTACTTC. It specifies CASSLTGARSYEQYF.

This chain links TRBV27 with TRBJ1-3; D possibly corresponds to TRBD1 (6 bases). The CDR3 is 16 residues long. Trimming stripped 3 bases from V and 4 bases from J, with 16 bases between. The germline V gene has CDR1 MNHEY and CDR2 SMNVEV (reference sequence). The CDR3 loop reads CASSLGHLPTGNTIYF. The CDR3 region has the DNA TGTGCCAGCAGTTTGGGACACCTGCCAACGGGAAACACCATATATTTT.

The chain uses TRBV5-1 and TRBJ2-1; 8 positions match TRBD1. CDR1 is SGHRS and CDR2 is YFSETQ in the germline V gene. V was clipped by 0 bases and J by 12 bases; unmatched bases: 11. There are 15 residues in the CDR3. DNA for the CDR3: TGCGCCAGCAGCTTGGACAGGGGGTCTTACAAAGGGCAGTTCTTC. Encoded protein: CASSLDRGSYKGQFF.

The genes are TRBV18 and TRBJ1-1, with D maybe TRBD1 (5 bases). Trimming stripped 3 bases from V and 0 bases from J, with 17 bases between. There are 17 residues in the CDR3. The germline V gene has CDR1 KGHSH and CDR2 LQKENI. The CDR3 sequence is CASSPSGHTLMNTEAFF. CDR3 coding DNA: TGTGCCAGCTCACCGAGTGGACACACCCTAATGAACACTGAAGCTTTCTTT.

The chain combines TRBV5-6 with TRBJ1-2; D is possibly TRBD1 (5 bases). The CDR3 consists of 13 residues. The V and J ends lost 1 base and 4 bases respectively, with 8 bases between them. Per germline, CDR1 SGHDT and CDR2 YYEEEE. CDR3 residues: CASSLRQGYGYTF. In DNA, the CDR3 is TGTGCCAGCAGCTTGAGGCAGGGCTATGGCTACACCTTC.

The chain carries TRBV5-1 and TRBJ1-1; unclear D gene. The CDR3 has 13 residues. The germline V gene encodes CDR1 SGHRS and CDR2 YFSETQ. The germline V and J ends were trimmed by 5 bases and 0 bases, with 8 bases remaining between them. In DNA, the CDR3 is TGCGCCAGCAGGGAACAGCTGAACACTGAAGCTTTCTTT. Its translation is CASREQLNTEAFF.

The chain uses TRBV28 and TRBJ1-2; D possibly corresponds to TRBD1 (5 bases). Trimming shortened V by 3 bases and J by 0 bases, and 17 bases separated the two germline ends. The CDR3 extends over 17 amino acids. The germline V gene has CDR1 MDHEN and CDR2 SYDVKM. The CDR3 DNA sequence: TGTGCCAGCAGTTTTTCCGGACACAGCCTAGCTAACTATGGCTACACCTTC. This translates into CASSFSGHSLANYGYTF.

The rearrangement uses TRBV18 and TRBJ1-3, with D uncertain. Trimming took 3 bases from V and 7 from J, leaving 16 bases between them. Germline loops: CDR1 KGHSH, CDR2 LQKENI. CDR3 size: 15 residues. CDR3 region: CASSPVGGPANTIYF. For the CDR3, the DNA is TGTGCCAGCTCACCGGTCGGAGGGCCGGCGAACACCATATATTTT.

The chain employs TRBV6-5 and TRBJ1-4; TRBD1 matches 7 bases. The CDR3 runs to 16 residues. CDR1 is MNHEY, CDR2 SVGAGI, per germline. J was trimmed by 1 base and V by 2 bases; bases with no gene match: 4. The CDR3 DNA follows: TGTGCCAGCAGTTACAGGGGGCGAAGAACTAATGAAAAACTGTTTTTT. Translating it yields CASSYRGRRTNEKLFF.

The CDR3 region is CASSQVWGGRRNTEAFF. DNA for the CDR3: TGCGCCAGCAGCCAAGTTTGGGGGGGGCGTAGGAACACTGAAGCTTTCTTT. This rearrangement joins TRBV4-1 to TRBJ1-1, with a possible D match to TRBD1 (6 bases). CDR1 is MGHRA and CDR2 is YSYEKL in the germline V gene. V shed 1 base and J shed 1 base, with 16 bases lying between them. The length of the CDR3 is 17 residues.

About this clone: A junction end diverges from the germline sequence, so it may reflect a read error. The chain uses TRBV28 and TRBJ2-2, with D possibly being TRBD2 (6 bases). This CDR3 comprises 14 residues. The germline V gene has CDR1 MDHEN and CDR2 SYDVKM. Written as DNA, the CDR3 is TGTGCCAGCAGTACTCGCAGGAACACCGGGGGGCTGTTTTTT. Protein sequence: CASSTRRNTGGLFF.

This rearrangement joins TRBV29-1 to TRBJ2-3; D remains ambiguous. Germline CDR1 is SQVTM and CDR2 is ANQGSEA. Trimming cost V 5 bases and J 0 bases, with 15 bases left between them. This CDR3 spans 15 amino acids. DNA for the CDR3: TGCAGCGTTAAGGCCCCGATCGGGAGCACAGATACGCAGTATTTT. Protein sequence: CSVKAPIGSTDTQYF.

Turning to this clone: The germline gene is not matched at one end of the junction; a read error may be the cause. The CDR3 protein is CASSLSSSGANVPTF. In nucleotides, the CDR3 is TGTGCCAGCAGCTTGTCGAGCTCTGGGGCCAACGTCCCGACTTTC. This chain connects TRBV5-4 to TRBJ2-6; maybe TRBD1 (5 bases). The CDR3 covers 15 residues. CDR1 SGHNT and CDR2 YYREEE come from the germline V gene (reference sequence).

The chain has TRBV7-9 and TRBJ1-1; no reliable D call. CDR1 is SEHNR, CDR2 FQNEAQ, per germline (reference sequence). Trimming stripped 1 base from V and 1 base from J, with 10 bases between. CDR3 length: 15 residues. CDR3 in DNA: TGTGCCAGCAGCTTAGATGCCACGCGGAACACTGAAGCTTTCTTT. Its protein is CASSLDATRNTEAFF.

The gene calls are TRBV6-1 and TRBJ2-3; the match to TRBD2 covers 11 bases. CDR3 length: 13 amino acids. The ends lost 7 bases at V and 15 bases at J; junction bases unmatched: 12. The germline CDR1 and CDR2 sequences are MNHNS and SASEGT. The DNA for the CDR3 is TGTGCCAGCACCCTCTCGACTAGCGGGGTCCATTATTTT. This sequence encodes CASTLSTSGVHYF.

V is TRBV19 and J is TRBJ2-1; TRBD1 agrees at 9 bases. The CDR3 extends over 16 amino acids. Germline lookup yields CDR1 LNHDA and CDR2 SQIVND (reference sequence). V lost 1 base, J lost 5 bases, and 6 bases stayed unmatched. CDR3 residues: CASSIAGQGSHNEQFF. CDR3 DNA: TGTGCCAGTAGTATAGCAGGACAGGGGAGTCACAATGAGCAGTTCTTC.

The chain joins TRBV19 to TRBJ1-5, with D possibly being TRBD1 (6 bases). CDR3 size: 13 residues. Deletions cut 6 bases from V and 5 bases from J, with 11 bases between. Per germline, CDR1 LNHDA and CDR2 SQIVND (reference sequence). The chain's CDR3 is CASRGQFDQPQHF. CDR3 coding DNA: TGTGCCAGTAGAGGACAGTTTGATCAGCCCCAGCATTTT.

This chain connects TRBV19 to TRBJ1-5; 8 nucleotides match TRBD1. Per the germline V gene, CDR1 is LNHDA and CDR2 is SQIVND (reference sequence). After removal of 6 bases from V and 2 bases from J, the junction contained 6 bases not matched to a gene. The CDR3 consists of 15 residues. CDR3 sequence: CASRIPQGGNQPQHF. CDR3 nucleotide sequence: TGTGCCAGTAGGATCCCACAGGGGGGCAATCAGCCCCAGCATTTT. The complete variable domain, with remaining parts taken from reference TRBV19 and TRBJ1-5, reads DGGITQSPKYLFRKEGQNVTLSCEQNLNHDAMYWYRQDPGQGLRLIYYSQIVNDFQKGDIAEGYSVSREKKESFPLTVTSAQKNPTAFYLCASRIPQGGNQPQHFGDGTRLSIL.

The chain joins TRBV19 to TRBJ2-7, with TRBD1 matching 7 bases. The germline CDR1 and CDR2 sequences are LNHDA and SQIVND (reference sequence). This CDR3 is built from 14 residues. J gave up 4 bases and V 2 bases, and 5 bases lay outside the gene matches. In DNA, the CDR3 is TGTGCCAGTAGTATACAGACAGGGCCTTACGAGCAGTACTTC. Encoded protein: CASSIQTGPYEQYF.

The V and J genes are TRBV7-2 and TRBJ2-7, with 8 nucleotides matching TRBD2. CDR1 is SGHTA, CDR2 FQGNSA, per germline. The V segment lost 5 bases and the J segment 3 bases; nucleotides outside the gene matches: 15. This CDR3 comprises 17 residues. CDR3 nucleotides: TGTGCCAGCAGCCCCCCCCTCTCCAAGCGGGGGTTCTACGAGCAGTACTTC. The encoded protein is CASSPPLSKRGFYEQYF.

The V and J genes are TRBV7-8 and TRBJ2-5, with TRBD1 matching over 7 bases. The CDR3 is 14 residues long. The trim removed 5 bases at V and 2 bases at J, leaving 5 bases unmatched. CDR1 is SGHVS and CDR2 is FQNEAQ in the germline V gene. In DNA form, the CDR3 reads TGTGCCAGCAGCCCCCTGACAGGGCAAGAGACCCAGTACTTC. Amino acids: CASSPLTGQETQYF.

V is TRBV29-1 and J is TRBJ2-7, with TRBD1 identical over 8 bases. Germline loops: CDR1 SQVTM, CDR2 ANQGSEA. V trimming: 3 bases; J trimming: 7 bases; junction bases outside the gene matches: 8. CDR3 size: 13 residues. For the CDR3, the DNA is TGCAGCGTTGAGTCGGACAGGGCGGCAGAGCAGTACTTC. It codes for CSVESDRAAEQYF.

The chain couples TRBV6-4 to TRBJ2-2; 8 positions agree with TRBD2. This CDR3 has 15 amino acids. Per the germline V gene, CDR1 is MRHNA and CDR2 is SNTAGT. Germline trimming cut 5 bases from V and 2 bases from J; bases unmatched to any gene: 4. The CDR3, as DNA: TGTGCCAGCAGTCTTACTAGCGGAAACACCGGGGAGCTGTTTTTT. This gives the protein CASSLTSGNTGELFF.

The rearrangement links TRBV7-6 to TRBJ2-5; 9 bases fit TRBD2. With V trimmed by 5 bases and J by 4 bases, 17 bases remained unmatched. This CDR3 spans 18 amino acids. Germline values: CDR1 SGHVS, CDR2 FNYEAQ. CDR3 sequence: CASSRPTAGRGGGETQYF. CDR3 DNA sequence: TGTGCCAGCAGCCGCCCCACGGCGGGGCGGGGGGGTGGAGAGACCCAGTACTTC. Variable domain in full (rest from reference TRBV7-6 and TRBJ2-5): GAGVSQSPRYKVTKRGQDVALRCDPISGHVSLYWYRQALGQGPEFLTYFNYEAQQDKSGLPNDRFSAERPEGSISTLTIQRTEQRDSAMYRCASSRPTAGRGGGETQYFGPGTRLLVL.

The V call is TRBV29-1, the J call TRBJ2-5, with a possible D match to TRBD1 (5 bases). The CDR3 covers 14 residues. The germline V gene encodes CDR1 SQVTM and CDR2 ANQGSEA. Trimming stripped 3 bases from V and 5 bases from J, with 16 bases between. The CDR3 nucleotides read TGCAGCGTTGAGAGTGACAGTCGGTGGGAGACCCAGTACTTC. Translated: CSVESDSRWETQYF.

The CDR3 DNA reads TGTGCCAGCAGGGGGGGGAATGATCAGCCCCAGCATTTT. Protein product: CASRGGNDQPQHF. The gene calls are TRBV6-1 and TRBJ1-5, with D tentatively TRBD1 (5 bases). V lost 6 bases and J 5 bases, leaving 11 bases between the germline ends. The CDR3 is made up of 13 amino acids. Germline V gene sequence: CDR1 MNHNS, CDR2 SASEGT.